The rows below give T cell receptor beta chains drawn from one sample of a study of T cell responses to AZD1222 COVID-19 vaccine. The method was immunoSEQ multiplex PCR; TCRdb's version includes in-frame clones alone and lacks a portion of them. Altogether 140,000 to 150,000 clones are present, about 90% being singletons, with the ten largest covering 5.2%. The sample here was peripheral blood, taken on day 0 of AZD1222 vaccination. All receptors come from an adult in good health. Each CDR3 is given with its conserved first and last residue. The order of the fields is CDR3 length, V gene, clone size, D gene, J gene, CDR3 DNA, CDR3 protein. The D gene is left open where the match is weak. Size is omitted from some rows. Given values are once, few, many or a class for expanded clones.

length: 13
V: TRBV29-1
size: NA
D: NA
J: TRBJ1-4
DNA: TGCAGCGCTGGGCGGGGACTAGGTGAAAAACTGTTTTTT
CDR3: CSAGRGLGEKLFF

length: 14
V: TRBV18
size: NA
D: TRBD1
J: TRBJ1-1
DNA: TGTGCCAGCTCACCGCGACCAGGGGGCACTGAAGCTTTCTTT
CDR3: CASSPRPGGTEAFF

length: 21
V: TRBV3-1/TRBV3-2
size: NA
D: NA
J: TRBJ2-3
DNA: TGTGCCAGCAGCCATCCCCCTATTCTCTGTCTGGCGGGGGCTTCGACAGATACGCAGTATTTT
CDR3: CASSHPPILCLAGASTDTQYF

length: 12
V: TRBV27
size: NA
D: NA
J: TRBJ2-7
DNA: TGTGCCAGCAGTTTATCCGGGTCCGAGCAGTACTTC
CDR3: CASSLSGSEQYF

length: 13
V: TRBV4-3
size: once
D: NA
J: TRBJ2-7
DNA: TGCGCCAGCAGCCAAGATTTAGGGTACGAGCAGTACTTC
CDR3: CASSQDLGYEQYF

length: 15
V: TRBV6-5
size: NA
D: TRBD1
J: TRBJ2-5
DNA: TGTGCCAGCAGTTTTTTCGACAGGGGAGGCGAGACCCAGTACTTC
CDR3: CASSFFDRGGETQYF

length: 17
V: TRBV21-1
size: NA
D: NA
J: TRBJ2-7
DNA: TGTGCCATCTTCAGAGGTAGCGGACAAGGGGGGCCGGGCGAGCAGTACTTC
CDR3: CAIFRGSGQGGPGEQYF

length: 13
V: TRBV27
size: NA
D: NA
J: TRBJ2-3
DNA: TGTGCCAGCAGGCATTCGGGGGCAGATACGCAGTATTTT
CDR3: CASRHSGADTQYF

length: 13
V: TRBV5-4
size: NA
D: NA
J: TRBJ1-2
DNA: TGTGCCAGCAGTCAAGTCTCTAACTATGGCTACACCTTC
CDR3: CASSQVSNYGYTF

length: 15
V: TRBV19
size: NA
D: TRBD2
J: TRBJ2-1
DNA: TGTGCCAGTAGCCCCGGACTAGCGGGAGAGAATGAGCAGTTCTTC
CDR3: CASSPGLAGENEQFF

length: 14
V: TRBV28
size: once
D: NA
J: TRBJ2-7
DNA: TGTGCCAGCAACCTCGGCGGACAGACCTACGAGCAGTACTTC
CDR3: CASNLGGQTYEQYF

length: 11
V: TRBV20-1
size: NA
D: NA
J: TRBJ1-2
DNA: TGCAGCTGGGCGCAGAGCTATGGCTACACCTTC
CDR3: CSWAQSYGYTF

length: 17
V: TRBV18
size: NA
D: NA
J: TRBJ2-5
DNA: TGTGCCAGCTCACCCCATTCCCGGACTACCACTCAAGAGACCCAGTACTTC
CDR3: CASSPHSRTTTQETQYF

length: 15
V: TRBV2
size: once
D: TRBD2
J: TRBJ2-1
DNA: TGTGCCAGCAGTGACGCTCTAGCGGGGGGGCTTGAGCAGTTCTTC
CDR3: CASSDALAGGLEQFF

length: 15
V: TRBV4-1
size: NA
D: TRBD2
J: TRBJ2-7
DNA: TGCGCCAGCAGGAAGGACTCTAGCGGTTCCTACGAGCAGTACTTC
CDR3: CASRKDSSGSYEQYF

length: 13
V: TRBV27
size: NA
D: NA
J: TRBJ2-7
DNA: TGTGCCAGCAGAACGGGACTCCTCGACGAGCAGTACTTC
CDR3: CASRTGLLDEQYF

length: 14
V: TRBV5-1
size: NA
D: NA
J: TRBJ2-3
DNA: TGCGCCAGCAGCTTGGATAAGGGGGCAGATACGCAGTATTTT
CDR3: CASSLDKGADTQYF

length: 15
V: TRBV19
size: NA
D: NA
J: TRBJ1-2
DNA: TGTGCCAGTAGAACCAGGGACGGAGAAGGCTATGGCTACACCTTC
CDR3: CASRTRDGEGYGYTF

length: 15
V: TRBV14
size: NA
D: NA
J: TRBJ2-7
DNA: TGTGCCAGCAGCCAAAGACAAGGAGGAGCCTACGAGCAGTACTTC
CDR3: CASSQRQGGAYEQYF

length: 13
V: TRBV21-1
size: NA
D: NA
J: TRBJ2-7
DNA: TGTGCCATCTTGACCGCACAGGGGCGGGAGCAGTACTTC
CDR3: CAILTAQGREQYF

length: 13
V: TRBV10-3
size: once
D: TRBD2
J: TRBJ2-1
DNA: TGTGCCATCAGGGGGACTAGCGAGGATGAGCAGTTCTTC
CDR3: CAIRGTSEDEQFF

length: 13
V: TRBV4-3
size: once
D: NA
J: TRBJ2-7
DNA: TGCGCCAGCAGCCCTCCCGCCTGTGCCGAGCAGTACTTC
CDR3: CASSPPACAEQYF

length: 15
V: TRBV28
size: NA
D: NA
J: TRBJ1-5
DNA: TGTGCCAGCACCACGGACAAGGTGGTAAACCAGCCCCAGCATTTT
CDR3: CASTTDKVVNQPQHF

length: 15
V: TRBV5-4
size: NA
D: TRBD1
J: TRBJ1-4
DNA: TGTGCCAGCAGCCTCACAGGGGGCCGGGGTGAAAAACTGTTTTTT
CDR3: CASSLTGGRGEKLFF

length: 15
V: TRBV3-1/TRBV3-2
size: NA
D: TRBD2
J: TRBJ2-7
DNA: TGTGCCAGCAGCCAAGTCGCCCCGGTCGGGGGGGAGCAGTACTTC
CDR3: CASSQVAPVGGEQYF

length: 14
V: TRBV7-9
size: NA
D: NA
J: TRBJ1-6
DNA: TGTGCCAGCAGCCAGGACACCTATAATTCACCCCTCCACTTT
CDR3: CASSQDTYNSPLHF

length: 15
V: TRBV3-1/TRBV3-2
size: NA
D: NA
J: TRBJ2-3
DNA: TGTGCCAGCAGCCGAACAGGCGGAGGCACAGATACGCAGTATTTT
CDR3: CASSRTGGGTDTQYF

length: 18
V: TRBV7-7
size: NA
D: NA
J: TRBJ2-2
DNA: TGTGCTAGCAGCTTCGCCCCCTCTGCGGGGGCACGGACCGGGGAGCTGTTTTTT
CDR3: CASSFAPSAGARTGELFF

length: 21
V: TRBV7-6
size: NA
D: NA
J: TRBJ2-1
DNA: TGTGCCAGCAGCTTAGCGTGGGGAAAAGGGGTGAGAGAAACCCCTGGGGGTGAGCAGTTCTTC
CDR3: CASSLAWGKGVRETPGGEQFF